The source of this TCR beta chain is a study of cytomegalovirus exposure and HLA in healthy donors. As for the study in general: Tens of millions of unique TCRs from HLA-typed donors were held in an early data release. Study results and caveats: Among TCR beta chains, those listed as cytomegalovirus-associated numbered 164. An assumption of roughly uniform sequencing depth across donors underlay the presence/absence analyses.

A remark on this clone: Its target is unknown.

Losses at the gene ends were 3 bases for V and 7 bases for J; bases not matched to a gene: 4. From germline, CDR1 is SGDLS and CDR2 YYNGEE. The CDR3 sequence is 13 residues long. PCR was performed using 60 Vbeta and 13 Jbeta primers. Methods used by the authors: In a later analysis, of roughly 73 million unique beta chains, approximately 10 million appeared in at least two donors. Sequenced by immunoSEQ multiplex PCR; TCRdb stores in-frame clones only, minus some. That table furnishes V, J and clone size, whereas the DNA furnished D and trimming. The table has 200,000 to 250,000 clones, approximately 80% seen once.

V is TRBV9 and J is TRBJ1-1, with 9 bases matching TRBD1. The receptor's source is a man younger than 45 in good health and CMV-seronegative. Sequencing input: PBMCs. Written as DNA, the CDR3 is TGTGCCAGCAGCGGTACAGGGGGCAGTGAAGCTTTCTTT. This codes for CASSGTGGSEAFF.